This TCR beta chain was identified in a study of T-cell reconstitution after alpha-beta-depleted transplantation in children. This clonotype was picked up many times. Unique molecular identifiers were built into the TCRbeta library. TCRdb re-called the PCR reads through MiXCR, storing one row per CDR3 protein. Among roughly 100,000 distinct CDR3 sequences listed, around 5.9% were seen once. V was clipped by 2 bases and J by 5 bases, with 12 bases between them. Germline V gene data show CDR1 as KGHSH and CDR2 as LQKENI. This CDR3 is 15 amino acids long. Here the sequenced sample was PBMCs, mostly from graft donor cells, taken 60 days after TCRalphabeta/CD19-depleted stem cell transplant. The J gene is TRBJ1-4, the V gene TRBV18, with D hard to call. The sequence was collected from a female patient aged 2 to 10 who had a stem cell transplant for Fanconi anemia, so the T cells may come from the graft donor. CDR3: CASSPSPGLNEKLFF. CDR3 nucleotide sequence: TGTGCCAGCTCACCATCGCCGGGTTTGAATGAAAAACTGTTTTTT.